What follows are 20 T cell receptor beta chains derived from one specimen sequenced in a study of CD8 T cells in ankylosing spondylitis. TCRdb ran MiXCR on the 5' RACE reads and lists one entry per CDR3 protein. The data hold 150,000 to 200,000 distinct CDR3 sequences, with roughly 13% observed a single time. The sequencing input was blood, either unsorted or a sorted T cell fraction (not recorded which). The receptors were sampled from a female donor with ankylosing spondylitis or in good health (not recorded which).

This clonotype was counted many times. This rearrangement joins TRBV29-1 to TRBJ1-4, with D unresolved. The CDR3 sequence is 13 residues long. CDR1 and CDR2 from the germline V gene are SQVTM and ANQGSEA. Between the trimmed V and J ends, which lost 4 bases and 0 bases, there was a span of 6 bases. In DNA form, the CDR3 reads TGCAGCGTTGTTGGAACAACTAATGAAAAACTGTTTTTT. Its translation is CSVVGTTNEKLFF. The entire variable domain, with the rest obtained from reference TRBV29-1 and TRBJ1-4, is as follows: SAVISQKPSRDICQRGTSLTIQCQVDSQVTMMFWYRQQPGQSLTLIATANQGSEATYESGFVIDKFPISRPNLTFSTLTVSNMSPEDSSIYLCSVVGTTNEKLFFGSGTQLSVL.

In its sample, this clonotype was seen many times. The chain recombines TRBV20-1 with TRBJ1-5; D ambiguous. Germline V CDR1 and CDR2: DFQATT, SNEGSKA (reference sequence). V was trimmed by 0 bases and J by 4 bases, leaving 7 bases between them. This CDR3 comprises 13 residues. CDR3 in amino acids: CSARDSMNQPQHF. The CDR3 DNA follows: TGCAGTGCTAGAGATTCTATGAATCAGCCCCAGCATTTT.

In this sample, this clonotype turned up many times. The genes are TRBV20-1 and TRBJ2-3; 8 positions match TRBD2. The germline gives CDR1 DFQATT, CDR2 SNEGSKA (reference sequence). With V trimmed by 3 bases and J by 2 bases, 10 bases remained unmatched. CDR3 length equals 16 residues. The CDR3 nucleotides are TGCAGTGCTAGCCCTTCAAGCGGGAGCTCCACAGATACGCAGTATTTT. It yields the protein CSASPSSGSSTDTQYF.

This clonotype was recorded at least ten times. The V gene is TRBV10-3, the J gene TRBJ2-1, with 8 bases that match TRBD2. Germline CDR1 ENHRY, CDR2 SYGVKD. V gave up 3 bases and J gave up 10 bases; unmatched junction bases: 2. The CDR3 contains 12 residues. CDR3 protein: CAISETSGEQFF. The CDR3 nucleotides read TGTGCCATCAGTGAAACTAGCGGAGAGCAGTTCTTC.

This clonotype was counted many times. This chain links TRBV4-1 with TRBJ1-1, with TRBD1 matching 7 bases. Germline CDR1 is MGHRA and CDR2 is YSYEKL. This CDR3 spans 13 amino acids. Germline trimming cut 4 bases from V and 5 bases from J; bases unmatched to any gene: 4. Written as DNA, the CDR3 is TGCGCCAGCAGCCGAGGGGGCCGTACTGAAGCTTTCTTT. Translated, it gives CASSRGGRTEAFF.

This clonotype appeared many times. The chain links TRBV5-1 to TRBJ2-1; 8 nucleotides match TRBD2. V lost 0 bases and J lost 5; bases outside the gene matches: 7. Per the germline V gene, CDR1 is SGHRS and CDR2 is YFSETQ. The CDR3 spans 16 residues. CDR3 DNA: TGCGCCAGCAGCTTGGCGCCGGGACTAGATAACAATGAGCAGTTCTTC. As protein: CASSLAPGLDNNEQFF.

This clonotype was picked up a small number of times. J is TRBJ2-3 and V is TRBV7-2, with TRBD2 matching over 9 bases. Germline values: CDR1 SGHTA, CDR2 FQGNSA. J was trimmed by 2 bases and V by 5 bases; bases with no gene match: 5. CDR3 length: 15 residues. CDR3: CASSTRLAATDTQYF. CDR3 coding DNA: TGTGCCAGCAGCACGCGACTAGCGGCCACAGATACGCAGTATTTT.

There are many counts of this clonotype. The rearrangement uses TRBV5-1 and TRBJ2-1, with D possibly being TRBD2 (5 bases). This CDR3 is 15 amino acids long. In germline, CDR1 is SGHRS, CDR2 YFSETQ. The germline V and J ends were trimmed by 0 bases and 6 bases, with 13 bases remaining between them. The CDR3 here is CASSLEAGLSNEQFF. The CDR3 DNA sequence: TGCGCCAGCAGCTTGGAGGCGGGTTTAAGCAATGAGCAGTTCTTC.

This clonotype was seen ten or more times. V and J are TRBV15 and TRBJ1-4; 10 bases agree with TRBD1. Germline-derived CDR1 and CDR2 are LNHNV and YYDKDF (reference sequence). Trimming at V came to 3 bases and at J to 8 bases, leaving 9 bases not matched to a gene. The CDR3 consists of 16 residues. CDR3: CATSSLPGQGREKLFF. In nucleotides, the CDR3 is TGTGCCACCAGCAGCCTACCGGGACAGGGGAGGGAAAAACTGTTTTTT.

This clonotype has ten or more counts. CDR3 sequence: CASSSALEQFF. The CDR3 coding sequence is TGTGCCAGCAGTTCGGCCCTCGAGCAGTTCTTC. This rearrangement joins TRBV28 to TRBJ2-1; D gene uncertain. V was cut by 4 bases and J by 10 bases, with 8 bases left in between. Germline V gives CDR1 MDHEN, CDR2 SYDVKM. CDR3 size: 11 residues.

The table lists this clonotype with a count of one. With a much larger clone just one base away, this may be a read error. V usage is TRBV27 and J usage is TRBJ1-1; 9 bases are shared with TRBD1. V shed 5 bases, J shed 8 bases, and the junction held 12 bases outside the gene matches. The germline CDR1 and CDR2 sequences are MNHEY and SMNVEV (reference sequence). This CDR3 comprises 15 residues. The CDR3 nucleotides read TGTGCCAGCAGTCGACTCGGACAGGGGTCTGCCGAAGCTTTCTTT. Protein: CASSRLGQGSAEAFF.

V usage is TRBV5-1 and J usage is TRBJ2-7; D call uncertain. The CDR3 consists of 13 residues. Trimming removed 4 bases from V and 1 base from J, with 9 bases in between. From germline, CDR1 is SGHRS and CDR2 YFSETQ. This chain's CDR3 is CASSGLGSYEQYF. DNA for the CDR3: TGCGCCAGCAGCGGGCTAGGGTCCTACGAGCAGTACTTC.

There are a few counts of this clonotype. In DNA form, the CDR3 reads TGCGCCAGCAGCCCCCCCAGCGGGAGTCTGTACGAGCAGTACTTC. This sequence encodes CASSPPSGSLYEQYF. The chain couples TRBV5-1 to TRBJ2-7; TRBD2 matches at 8 bases. The V segment lost 4 bases and the J segment 4 bases; nucleotides outside the gene matches: 10. This CDR3 spans 15 amino acids. Germline CDR1 is SGHRS and CDR2 is YFSETQ.

The table lists this clonotype with a few counts. The CDR3 reads CASSLQRKTYEQYF. The CDR3 region has the DNA TGTGCCAGCAGTTTACAACGGAAAACCTACGAGCAGTACTTC. The chain has TRBV27 and TRBJ2-7; D is ambiguous. Trimming pared 2 bases from V and 2 bases from J, leaving 10 bases between. The CDR3 is 14 residues long. In germline, CDR1 is MNHEY, CDR2 SMNVEV (reference sequence).

The sample holds many counts of this clonotype. The chain has TRBV2 and TRBJ2-1; 9 positions match TRBD1. This CDR3 is built from 16 residues. The V and J ends lost 7 bases and 6 bases, in that order; junction bases with no gene match: 13. In germline, CDR1 is SNHLY, CDR2 FYNNEI. The CDR3 loop is CASMIRLGTGFNEQFF. In nucleotides, the CDR3 is TGTGCCAGCATGATACGACTCGGGACAGGGTTCAATGAGCAGTTCTTC.

This clonotype showed up many times. V gene TRBV5-6 combines with J gene TRBJ2-2; the D is unclear. The germline V gene has CDR1 SGHDT and CDR2 YYEEEE. The CDR3 covers 13 residues. Trimming pared 5 bases from V and 5 bases from J, leaving 10 bases between. The CDR3 nucleotides read TGTGCCAGCAGAGAATTAGGAACCGGGGAGCTGTTTTTT. Protein sequence: CASRELGTGELFF.

This clonotype was detected a few times. The genes are TRBV29-1 and TRBJ1-1; D call uncertain. CDR3 length equals 12 residues. Germline V gives CDR1 SQVTM, CDR2 ANQGSEA. Between the trimmed V and J ends, which lost 0 bases and 4 bases, there was a span of 6 bases. DNA of the CDR3: TGCAGCGTTGAAGATCAAAGCACTGAAGCTTTCTTT. It is translated as CSVEDQSTEAFF.

This clonotype was seen only a few times. This chain connects TRBV27 to TRBJ2-2; D remains unclear. This CDR3 has 15 amino acids. V was clipped by 3 bases and J by 1 base, with 9 bases between them. The germline gives CDR1 MNHEY, CDR2 SMNVEV (reference sequence). The CDR3 spells CASSLAARNTGELFF. CDR3 nucleotide sequence: TGTGCCAGCAGTTTGGCGGCTAGGAACACCGGGGAGCTGTTTTTT.

This clonotype was seen ten or more times. The gene calls are TRBV5-1 and TRBJ2-2, with no clear D. The germline gives CDR1 SGHRS, CDR2 YFSETQ. The length of the CDR3 is 13 residues. Trimming cost V 3 bases and J 9 bases, with 12 bases left between them. This CDR3 is CASSSFGERELFF. The CDR3 bases are TGCGCCAGCAGCTCTTTTGGAGAGCGGGAGCTGTTTTTT.

This clonotype was recorded many times. The rearrangement joins TRBV7-2 to TRBJ2-7; D uncertain. Germline-derived CDR1 and CDR2 are SGHTA and FQGNSA. This CDR3 has 12 amino acids. Trimming cost V 4 bases and J 3 bases, with 7 bases left between them. CDR3 sequence: CASSYTLYEQYF. CDR3 DNA sequence: TGTGCCAGCAGCTACACCCTCTACGAGCAGTACTTC.